The 18 T cell receptor beta chains below come from one sample, sequenced in a study of a mutant IDH1 vaccine in newly diagnosed glioma. Which antigens these TCRs recognize remains unknown. The assay was immunoSEQ multiplex PCR, and TCRdb's table has in-frame clones only and misses some. Of tens of thousands of clones in the sample, 65% to 75% are singletons; the top ten hold 4.5% to 5%. Sample time point: week 35, safety follow-up. Topical imiquimod was applied with each vaccine dose, which held 300 ug of mutant IDH1 20-mer peptide. This sample comprised PBMCs, obtained from a glioma patient whose treatment included an IDH1 peptide vaccine. These receptors originate from a man aged 45-65 years with glioma.

The CDR3 DNA sequence: TGTGCCAGCAGTATGGACCGACCGGCAAGCAATCAGCCCCAGCATTTT. Its protein product is CASSMDRPASNQPQHF. V and J are TRBV27 and TRBJ1-5; D unresolved. Germline CDR1 reads MNHEY; CDR2 reads SMNVEV (reference sequence). Trimming removed 5 bases from V and 1 base from J, with 15 bases in between. This CDR3 has 16 residues.

The chain is built from TRBV9 and TRBJ2-1; D unclear. Germline V lookup: CDR1 SGDLS, CDR2 YYNGEE. CDR3 length equals 15 residues. Trimming shortened V by 4 bases and J by 0 bases, and 11 bases separated the two germline ends. The CDR3 loop reads CASSLDPSSYNEQFF. CDR3 DNA: TGTGCCAGCAGCCTCGACCCAAGCTCCTACAATGAGCAGTTCTTC.

This chain uses TRBV2 with TRBJ1-1; D not resolved. The CDR3 is 12 residues long. V lost 10 bases and J lost 3, with 12 bases in between. The germline CDR1 and CDR2 sequences are SNHLY and FYNNEI. The CDR3 here is CATTRRDTEAFF. In nucleotides, the CDR3 is TGTGCCACTACTCGGAGGGACACTGAAGCTTTCTTT.

This rearrangement joins TRBV7-8 to TRBJ2-7; 8 bases are a match to TRBD2. V was clipped by 8 bases and J by 7 bases; unmatched bases: 13. This CDR3 is built from 14 residues. Germline V gene lookup returns CDR1 SGHVS and CDR2 FQNEAQ. The CDR3 bases are TGTGCCAGCTTAGGGAGCGGGGGTACGACGGAGCAGTACTTC. It specifies CASLGSGGTTEQYF. Supplemented by reference TRBV7-8 and TRBJ2-7, the full variable domain reads GAGVSQSPRYKVAKRGQDVALRCDPISGHVSLFWYQQALGQGPEFLTYFQNEAQLDKSGLPSDRFFAERPEGSVSTLKIQRTQQEDSAVYLCASLGSGGTTEQYFGPGTRLTVT.

This clone was seen just once. This chain connects TRBV25-1 to TRBJ2-5; possible D gene TRBD2, 6 bases. V was clipped by 7 bases and J by 5 bases, with 23 bases between them. The CDR3 covers 16 residues. Germline CDR1 reads MGHDK; CDR2 reads SYGVNS. The CDR3 is CASTSHLLGGMETQYF. The CDR3, as DNA: TGTGCCAGCACCTCCCATCTTCTAGGAGGGATGGAGACCCAGTACTTC.

The chain uses TRBV10-3 and TRBJ1-5, with 7 bases fitting TRBD1. J gave up 5 bases and V 6 bases, and 4 bases lay outside the gene matches. CDR1 is ENHRY and CDR2 is SYGVKD in the germline V gene. The CDR3 covers 13 residues. In DNA form, the CDR3 reads TGTGCCATCAGCCGGGACAGCTATCAGCCCCAGCATTTT. Encoded protein: CAISRDSYQPQHF.

J is TRBJ1-5 and V is TRBV19; D is undetermined. Germline CDR1 LNHDA, CDR2 SQIVND (reference sequence). The CDR3 loop spans 16 amino acids. Trimming pared 2 bases from V and 0 bases from J, leaving 11 bases between. The CDR3 nucleotides are TGTGCCAGTAGTATAATATGGACGGATAGCAATCAGCCCCAGCATTTT. Its protein is CASSIIWTDSNQPQHF.

This clone has only one observation. The CDR3 region is CASSQISGQGNQPQHF. The CDR3 DNA reads as TGCGCCAGCAGCCAAATCTCGGGACAGGGCAATCAGCCCCAGCATTTT. The chain combines TRBV4-1 with TRBJ1-5, with 8 bases aligning to TRBD1. The germline V gene encodes CDR1 MGHRA and CDR2 YSYEKL. V dropped 2 bases and J dropped 2; count of bases not matched to a gene: 5. The CDR3 length is 16 residues.

V and J are TRBV9 and TRBJ1-6, with D possibly being TRBD1 (5 bases). The germline V gene has CDR1 SGDLS and CDR2 YYNGEE. The CDR3 spans 13 residues. The V gene lost 3 bases and the J gene lost 5 bases, with 6 bases spanning the gap. Here the CDR3 reads CASSEDNNSPLHF. In DNA form, the CDR3 reads TGTGCCAGCAGCGAGGACAATAATTCACCCCTCCACTTT.

This clone showed up just a few times. The V gene is TRBV5-1, the J gene TRBJ1-1; D is unclear. CDR1 is SGHRS, CDR2 YFSETQ, per germline. Trimming took off 3 bases at V and 1 base at J, with 10 bases between the two ends. The length of the CDR3 is 14 residues. This chain's CDR3 is CASSSIEGNTEAFF. The CDR3 coding sequence is TGCGCCAGCAGCTCCATTGAGGGGAACACTGAAGCTTTCTTT. The whole variable domain, remainder taken from reference TRBV5-1 and TRBJ1-1, is KAGVTQTPRYLIKTRGQQVTLSCSPISGHRSVSWYQQTPGQGLQFLFEYFSETQRNKGNFPGRFSGRQFSNSRSEMNVSTLELGDSALYLCASSSIEGNTEAFFGQGTRLTVV.

This clone occurred a few times. The chain links TRBV7-2 to TRBJ2-7, with 7 bases that match TRBD2. J was trimmed by 3 bases and V by 5 bases; bases with no gene match: 4. Germline CDR1 reads SGHTA; CDR2 reads FQGNSA. The CDR3 totals 13 residues. The CDR3 nucleotides are TGTGCCAGCAGCACCCGGACTAGCTACGAGCAGTACTTC. Encoded protein: CASSTRTSYEQYF. The whole variable domain, filled in from reference TRBV7-2 and TRBJ2-7, reads GAGVSQSPSNKVTEKGKDVELRCDPISGHTALYWYRQSLGQGLEFLIYFQGNSAPDKSGLPSDRFSAERTGGSVSTLTIQRTQQEDSAVYLCASSTRTSYEQYFGPGTRLTVT.

The gene calls are TRBV19 and TRBJ2-1; 11 bases map to TRBD1. The CDR3 runs to 15 residues. Germline V gene sequence: CDR1 LNHDA, CDR2 SQIVND (reference sequence). The trim removed 3 bases at V and 6 bases at J, leaving 4 bases unmatched. The CDR3 nucleotides read TGTGCCAGTAGTATCTCGGGACAGGGGGTCAATGAGCAGTTCTTC. Its protein product is CASSISGQGVNEQFF.

This clone showed up just a few times. V and J are TRBV30 and TRBJ1-1, with D tentatively TRBD1 (5 bases). Germline lookup yields CDR1 GTSNPN and CDR2 SVGIG (reference sequence). There are 13 residues in the CDR3. V was pared by 1 base and J by 0 bases, with 6 bases between. The CDR3 protein is CAWSGQLNTEAFF. The CDR3 nucleotides read TGTGCCTGGAGTGGACAGTTGAACACTGAAGCTTTCTTT.

This clone was found a few times. The rearrangement uses TRBV28 and TRBJ2-7; D possibly uses TRBD1 or TRBD2 (5 bases each). V was shortened by 6 bases and J by 6 bases, with 15 bases between the two germline ends. Germline lookup yields CDR1 MDHEN and CDR2 SYDVKM. The CDR3 is 13 amino acids. CDR3 sequence: CASRGPASSEQYF. The CDR3 DNA follows: TGTGCCAGCAGGGGACCGGCCTCATCCGAGCAGTACTTC.

CDR3 DNA sequence: TGCGCCAGCAGCTTGGCCGGGCGGGTACGGGTTAGCGAGCAGTACTTC. It translates to CASSLAGRVRVSEQYF. The chain uses TRBV5-1 and TRBJ2-7, with a possible D match to TRBD2 (5 bases). There are 16 residues in the CDR3. Between the trimmed V and J ends, which lost 0 bases and 6 bases, there was a span of 19 bases. CDR1 is SGHRS and CDR2 is YFSETQ in the germline V gene.

The genes are TRBV5-4 and TRBJ1-1; no firm D call. The germline gives CDR1 SGHNT, CDR2 YYREEE (reference sequence). V lost 1 base to trimming and J lost 4 bases, with 5 bases between them. The CDR3 has 12 amino acids. The CDR3 sequence: CASSLYSTEAFF. As DNA, the CDR3 is TGTGCCAGCAGCTTGTACAGCACTGAAGCTTTCTTT.

The genes are TRBV6-5 and TRBJ2-7; TRBD2 is a possible D gene (5 bases). CDR3 length: 15 residues. CDR1 MNHEY and CDR2 SVGAGI come from the germline V gene. V lost 11 bases and J 0 bases, leaving 20 bases between the germline ends. The CDR3 region has the DNA TGTGCCTCCGGAGGCCGGGCAGCTACCTCCTACGAGCAGTACTTC. Translation: CASGGRAATSYEQYF.

The V gene is TRBV18, the J gene TRBJ1-1; no reliable D call. Germline CDR1 reads KGHSH; CDR2 reads LQKENI. The germline V and J ends were trimmed by 0 bases and 4 bases, with 9 bases remaining between them. This CDR3 region has 14 residues. CDR3 residues: CASSPPRGSTEAFF. CDR3 DNA sequence: TGTGCCAGCTCACCACCGAGAGGGAGCACTGAAGCTTTCTTT.